The TCR beta chain described here comes from a study of blood T cell repertoires in COVID-19. At the level of the study: T cells, B-cell-depleted T cells, or PBMCs provided the cDNA or gDNA that served as material.

Source study methods: By means of reference gene primer amplification, nucleated cell counts were estimated. TCRdb's table, derived via immunoSEQ multiplex PCR, lists solely in-frame clones and lacks some. D and trimming were read from the DNA, whereas the V and J calls and clone size are those reported in that table. The sample yields about 170,000 clones, around four fifths seen once. Sequencing used peripheral blood. This TCR derives from a man aged 65-85 years with acute or convalescent COVID-19.

This CDR3 reads CASRSRYRTGVYNEQFF. The CDR3 DNA reads as TGTGCCAGCAGGTCGAGGTACCGGACAGGGGTGTATAATGAGCAGTTCTTC. This chain links TRBV5-6 with TRBJ2-1; 9 bases are shared with TRBD1. V lost 5 bases, J lost 7 bases, and 16 bases stayed unmatched. The CDR3 length is 17 residues. Looked up from germline, CDR1 is SGHDT and CDR2 is YYEEEE.